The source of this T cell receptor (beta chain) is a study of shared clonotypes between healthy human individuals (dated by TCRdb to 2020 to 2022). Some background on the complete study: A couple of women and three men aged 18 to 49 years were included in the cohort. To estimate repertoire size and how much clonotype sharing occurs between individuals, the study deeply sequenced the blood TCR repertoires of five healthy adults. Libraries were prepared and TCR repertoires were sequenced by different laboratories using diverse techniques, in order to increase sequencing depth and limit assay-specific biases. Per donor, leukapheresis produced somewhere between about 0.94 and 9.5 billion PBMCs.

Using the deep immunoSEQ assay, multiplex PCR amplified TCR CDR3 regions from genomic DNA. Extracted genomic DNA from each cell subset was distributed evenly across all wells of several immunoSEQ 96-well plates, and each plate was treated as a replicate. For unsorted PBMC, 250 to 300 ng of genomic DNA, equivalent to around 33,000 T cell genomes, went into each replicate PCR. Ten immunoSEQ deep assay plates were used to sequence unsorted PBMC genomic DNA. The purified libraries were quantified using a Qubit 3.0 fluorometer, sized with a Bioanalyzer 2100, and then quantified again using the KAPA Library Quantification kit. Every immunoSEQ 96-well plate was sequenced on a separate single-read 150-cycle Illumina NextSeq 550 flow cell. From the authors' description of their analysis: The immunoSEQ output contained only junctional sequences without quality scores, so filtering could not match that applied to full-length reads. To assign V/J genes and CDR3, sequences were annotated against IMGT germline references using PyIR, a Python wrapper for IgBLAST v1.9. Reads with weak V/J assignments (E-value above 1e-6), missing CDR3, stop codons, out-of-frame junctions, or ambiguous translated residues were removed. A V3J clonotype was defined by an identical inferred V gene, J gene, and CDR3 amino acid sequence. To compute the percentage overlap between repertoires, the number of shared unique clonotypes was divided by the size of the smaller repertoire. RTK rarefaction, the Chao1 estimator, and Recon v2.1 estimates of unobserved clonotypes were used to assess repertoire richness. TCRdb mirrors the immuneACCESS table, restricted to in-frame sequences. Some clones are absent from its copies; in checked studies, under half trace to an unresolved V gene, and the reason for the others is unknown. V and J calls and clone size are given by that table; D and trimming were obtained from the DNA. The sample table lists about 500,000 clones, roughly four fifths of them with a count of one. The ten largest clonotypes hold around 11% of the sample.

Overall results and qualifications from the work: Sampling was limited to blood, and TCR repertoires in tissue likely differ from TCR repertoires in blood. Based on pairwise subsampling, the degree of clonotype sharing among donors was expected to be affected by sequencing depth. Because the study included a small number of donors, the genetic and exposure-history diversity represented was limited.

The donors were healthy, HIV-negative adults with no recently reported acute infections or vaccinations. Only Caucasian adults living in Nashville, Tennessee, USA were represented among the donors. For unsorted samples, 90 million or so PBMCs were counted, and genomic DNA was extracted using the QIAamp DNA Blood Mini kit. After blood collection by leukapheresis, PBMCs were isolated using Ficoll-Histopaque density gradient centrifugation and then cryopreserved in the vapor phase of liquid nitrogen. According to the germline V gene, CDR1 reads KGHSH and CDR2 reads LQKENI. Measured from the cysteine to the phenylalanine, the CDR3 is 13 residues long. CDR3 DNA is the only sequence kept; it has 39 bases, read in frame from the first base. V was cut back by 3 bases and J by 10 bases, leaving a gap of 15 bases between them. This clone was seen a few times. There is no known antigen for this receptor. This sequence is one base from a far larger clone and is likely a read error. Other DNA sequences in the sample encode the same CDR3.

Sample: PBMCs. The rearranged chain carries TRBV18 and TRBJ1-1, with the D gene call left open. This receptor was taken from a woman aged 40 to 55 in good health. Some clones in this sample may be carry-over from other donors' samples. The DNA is TGTGCCAGCTCACCTGGACGCCAGGAGGGAGCTTTCTTT. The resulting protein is CASSPGRQEGAFF.